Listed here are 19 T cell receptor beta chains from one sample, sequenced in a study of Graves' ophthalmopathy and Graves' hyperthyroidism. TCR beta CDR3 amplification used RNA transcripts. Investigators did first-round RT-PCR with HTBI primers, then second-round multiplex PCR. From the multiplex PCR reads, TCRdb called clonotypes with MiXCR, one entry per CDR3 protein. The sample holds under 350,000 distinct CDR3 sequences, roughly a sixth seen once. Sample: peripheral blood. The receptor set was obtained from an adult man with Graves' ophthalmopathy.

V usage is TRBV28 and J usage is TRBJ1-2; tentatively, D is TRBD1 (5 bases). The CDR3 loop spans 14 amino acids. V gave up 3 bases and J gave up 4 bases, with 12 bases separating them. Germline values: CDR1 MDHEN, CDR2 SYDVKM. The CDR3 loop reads CASSLGGFGYGYTF. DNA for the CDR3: TGTGCCAGCAGTTTGGGGGGATTTGGCTATGGCTACACCTTC.

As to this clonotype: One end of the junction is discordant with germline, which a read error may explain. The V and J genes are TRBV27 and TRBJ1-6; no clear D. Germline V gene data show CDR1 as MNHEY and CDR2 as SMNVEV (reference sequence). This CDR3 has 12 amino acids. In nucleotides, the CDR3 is TGTGCCAGTCAGAGATATAATCCACCCCTCCACTTT. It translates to CASQRYNPPLHF.

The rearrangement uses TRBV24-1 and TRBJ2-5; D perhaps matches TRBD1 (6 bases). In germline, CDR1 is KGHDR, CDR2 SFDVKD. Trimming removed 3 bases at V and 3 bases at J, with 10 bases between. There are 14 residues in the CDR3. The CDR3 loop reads CATSDGDTKETQYF. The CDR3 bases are TGTGCCACCAGTGATGGGGACACTAAAGAGACCCAGTACTTC.

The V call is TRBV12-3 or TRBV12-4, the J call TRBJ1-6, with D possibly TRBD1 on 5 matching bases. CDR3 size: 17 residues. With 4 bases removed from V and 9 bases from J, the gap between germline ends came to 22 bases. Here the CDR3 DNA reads TGTGCCAGCAGTTCGCTAGGGAGGGGAGCCTATGGTTCACCCCTCCACTTT. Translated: CASSSLGRGAYGSPLHF.

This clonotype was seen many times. In nucleotides, the CDR3 is TGCAGTGCAGGGACAGGGACATCCTACGAGCAGTACTTC. Translation gives CSAGTGTSYEQYF. The chain uses TRBV20-1 and TRBJ2-7; TRBD1 matches at 9 bases. V lost 6 bases, J lost 1 base, and 4 bases stayed unmatched. This CDR3 spans 13 amino acids. Looked up from germline, CDR1 is DFQATT and CDR2 is SNEGSKA (reference sequence).

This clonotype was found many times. This CDR3 reads CAINPGQGANTEAFF. CDR3 nucleotide sequence: TGTGCCATCAACCCGGGACAGGGTGCGAACACTGAAGCTTTCTTT. The chain carries TRBV10-3 and TRBJ1-1, with 9 bases matching TRBD1. The CDR3 covers 15 residues. V dropped 7 bases and J dropped 1; count of bases not matched to a gene: 7. Germline V gives CDR1 ENHRY, CDR2 SYGVKD.

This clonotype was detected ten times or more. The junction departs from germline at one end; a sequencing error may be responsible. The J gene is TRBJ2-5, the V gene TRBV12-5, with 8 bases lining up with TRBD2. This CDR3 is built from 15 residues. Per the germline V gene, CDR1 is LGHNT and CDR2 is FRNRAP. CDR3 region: CTSGPPGGPLETQYF. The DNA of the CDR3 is TGTACTAGTGGTCCCCCGGGAGGGCCCTTAGAGACCCAGTACTTC.

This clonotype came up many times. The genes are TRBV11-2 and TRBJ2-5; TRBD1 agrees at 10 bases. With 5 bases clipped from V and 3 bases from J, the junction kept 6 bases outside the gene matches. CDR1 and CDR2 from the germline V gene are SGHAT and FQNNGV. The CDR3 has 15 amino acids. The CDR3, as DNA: TGTGCCAGCAGCGCACAGGGGACAGGGGAAGAGACCCAGTACTTC. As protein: CASSAQGTGEETQYF.

The CDR3 loop reads CASSYSQAHEQYF. The DNA for the CDR3 is TGTGCCAGCAGTTACTCGCAGGCCCACGAGCAGTACTTC. V is TRBV6-5 and J is TRBJ2-7; D not resolved. From germline, CDR1 is MNHEY and CDR2 SVGAGI. Trimming stripped 0 bases from V and 5 bases from J, with 8 bases between. The CDR3 covers 13 residues.

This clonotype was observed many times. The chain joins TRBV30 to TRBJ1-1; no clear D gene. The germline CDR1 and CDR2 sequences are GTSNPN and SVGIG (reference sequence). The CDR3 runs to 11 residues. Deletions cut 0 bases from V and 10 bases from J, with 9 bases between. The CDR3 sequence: CAWSVTVGAFF. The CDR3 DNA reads TGTGCCTGGAGTGTAACAGTTGGAGCTTTCTTT.

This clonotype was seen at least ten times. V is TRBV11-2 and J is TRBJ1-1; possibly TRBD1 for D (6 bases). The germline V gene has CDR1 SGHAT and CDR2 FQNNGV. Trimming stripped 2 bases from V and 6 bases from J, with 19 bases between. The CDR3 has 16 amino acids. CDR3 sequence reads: CASSLTIGGGLPEAFF. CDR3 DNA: TGTGCCAGCAGCTTAACAATTGGCGGGGGGCTCCCTGAAGCTTTCTTT.

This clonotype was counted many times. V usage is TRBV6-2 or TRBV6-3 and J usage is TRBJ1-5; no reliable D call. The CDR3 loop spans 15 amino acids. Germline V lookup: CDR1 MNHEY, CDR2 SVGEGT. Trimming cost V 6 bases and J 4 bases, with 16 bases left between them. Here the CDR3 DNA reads TGTGCCAGCAGAGTTATTTCGATTTTTAATCAGCCCCAGCATTTT. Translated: CASRVISIFNQPQHF.

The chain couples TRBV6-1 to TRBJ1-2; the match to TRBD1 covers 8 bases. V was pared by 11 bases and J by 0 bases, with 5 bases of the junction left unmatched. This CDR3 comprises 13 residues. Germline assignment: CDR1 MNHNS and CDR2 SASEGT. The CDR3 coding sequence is TGTGCCGTGGCGGGACAGGCTAACTATGGCTACACCTTC. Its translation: CAVAGQANYGYTF.

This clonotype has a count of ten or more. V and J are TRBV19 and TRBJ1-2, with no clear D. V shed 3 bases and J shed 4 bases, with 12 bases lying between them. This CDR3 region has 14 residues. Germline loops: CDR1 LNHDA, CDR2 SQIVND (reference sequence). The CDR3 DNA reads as TGTGCCAGTAGTATCCCGGGTAGGGCCTATGGCTACACCTTC. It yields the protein CASSIPGRAYGYTF.

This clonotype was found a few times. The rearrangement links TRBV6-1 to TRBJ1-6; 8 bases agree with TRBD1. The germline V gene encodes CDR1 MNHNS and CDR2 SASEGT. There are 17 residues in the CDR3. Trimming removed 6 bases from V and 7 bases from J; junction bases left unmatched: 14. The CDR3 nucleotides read TGTGCCAGCAGCCCTCCAGACCCGGGACAGGCGAATTCACCCCTCCACTTT. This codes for CASSPPDPGQANSPLHF.

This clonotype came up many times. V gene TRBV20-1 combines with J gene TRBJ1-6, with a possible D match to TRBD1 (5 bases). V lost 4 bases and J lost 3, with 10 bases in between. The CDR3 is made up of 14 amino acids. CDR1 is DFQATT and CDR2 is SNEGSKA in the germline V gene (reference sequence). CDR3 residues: CSANPRDYNSPLHF. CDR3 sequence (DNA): TGCAGTGCTAATCCCAGGGACTATAATTCACCCCTCCACTTT.

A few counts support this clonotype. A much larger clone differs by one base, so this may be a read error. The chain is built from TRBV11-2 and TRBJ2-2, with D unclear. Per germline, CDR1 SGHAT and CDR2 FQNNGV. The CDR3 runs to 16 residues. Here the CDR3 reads CAISLLFGANTGELFF. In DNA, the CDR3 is TGTGCCATCAGCTTACTCTTTGGAGCGAACACCGGGGAGCTGTTTTTT.

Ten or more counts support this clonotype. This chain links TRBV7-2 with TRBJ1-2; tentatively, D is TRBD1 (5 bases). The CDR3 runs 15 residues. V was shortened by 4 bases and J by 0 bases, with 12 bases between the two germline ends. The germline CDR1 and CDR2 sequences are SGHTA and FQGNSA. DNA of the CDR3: TGTGCCAGCAGCTGGGGACGCATGGCTAACTATGGCTACACCTTC. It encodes CASSWGRMANYGYTF.

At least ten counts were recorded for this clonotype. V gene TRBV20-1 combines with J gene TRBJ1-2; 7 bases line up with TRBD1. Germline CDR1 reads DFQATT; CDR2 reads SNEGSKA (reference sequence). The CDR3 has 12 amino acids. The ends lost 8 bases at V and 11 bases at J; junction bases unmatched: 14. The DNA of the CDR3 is TGCAGTCTCAGAGGGGGCCTGGGGGTATACACCTTC. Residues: CSLRGGLGVYTF.